The 28 T cell receptor beta chains reported below all come from one sample, sequenced in a study of cytomegalovirus exposure and HLA in healthy donors. PCR employed 60 Vbeta and 13 Jbeta primers. The data were produced by immunoSEQ multiplex PCR, yet TCRdb's version contains in-frame clones alone and is incomplete. The sample records around 130,000 clones, roughly 77% being singletons. Sequencing used PBMCs. The receptor source for this set is a man younger than 40 in good health and CMV-seronegative.

The chain uses TRBV5-1 and TRBJ1-1, with 8 bases that match TRBD1. This CDR3 region has 16 residues. The germline gives CDR1 SGHRS, CDR2 YFSETQ. V gave up 4 bases and J gave up 1 base; unmatched junction bases: 9. The CDR3 DNA sequence: TGCGCCAGCAGCGCCCAGGGGGCCCCGACGAACACTGAAGCTTTCTTT. It is translated as CASSAQGAPTNTEAFF.

The V and J genes are TRBV5-6 and TRBJ2-5; TRBD2 agrees at 7 bases. J lost 5 bases, V lost 4 bases, and 14 bases had no gene match. This CDR3 is built from 16 residues. Germline V gene lookup returns CDR1 SGHDT and CDR2 YYEEEE. The CDR3 region has the DNA TGTGCCAGCAGCGCCTGGGGGGGGAGGGCCGGGGAGACCCAGTACTTC. It yields the protein CASSAWGGRAGETQYF. The whole variable domain, remainder taken from reference TRBV5-6 and TRBJ2-5, is DAGVTQSPTHLIKTRGQQVTLRCSPKSGHDTVSWYQQALGQGPQFIFQYYEEEERQRGNFPDRFSGHQFPNYSSELNVNALLLGDSALYLCASSAWGGRAGETQYFGPGTRLLVL.

This clone has only one observation. V is TRBV5-6 and J is TRBJ1-3, with D possibly TRBD1 on 6 matching bases. In germline, CDR1 is SGHDT, CDR2 YYEEEE. The germline V and J ends were trimmed by 5 bases and 2 bases, with 8 bases remaining between them. CDR3 length: 13 amino acids. The CDR3 is CASRHRAGNTIYF. In nucleotides, the CDR3 is TGTGCCAGCAGGCACAGGGCTGGAAACACCATATATTTT.

The CDR3, as DNA: TGCAGCGTCGGGCGGGCCGGGGGGACAGAGACCCAGTACTTC. Amino acids: CSVGRAGGTETQYF. This chain joins TRBV29-1 and TRBJ2-5; 7 nucleotides align to TRBD2. Germline V gene data show CDR1 as SQVTM and CDR2 as ANQGSEA. V lost 6 bases, J lost 4 bases, and 11 bases stayed unmatched. The CDR3 length is 14 residues.

The chain joins TRBV28 to TRBJ1-2, with TRBD1 matching over 7 bases. Germline loops: CDR1 MDHEN, CDR2 SYDVKM. After removal of 9 bases from V and 2 bases from J, the junction contained 6 bases not matched to a gene. The CDR3 contains 13 residues. CDR3 DNA sequence: TGTGCCAGTACTCCGGGACAGAACTATGGCTACACCTTC. This gives the protein CASTPGQNYGYTF.

The count of this clone is one. The V call is TRBV15, the J call TRBJ2-5; D perhaps matches TRBD1 (5 bases). CDR3 size: 14 residues. Germline CDR1 reads LNHNV; CDR2 reads YYDKDF (reference sequence). V shed 0 bases and J shed 5 bases, with 10 bases lying between them. The CDR3 coding sequence is TGTGCCACCAGCAGAGACAGGGCCCCGGAGACCCAGTACTTC. Protein: CATSRDRAPETQYF.

The chain couples TRBV7-2 to TRBJ1-3; D might be TRBD1 (5 bases). The CDR3 is 15 amino acids. V dropped 7 bases and J dropped 0 bases, with 13 bases sitting between them. Per the germline V gene, CDR1 is SGHTA and CDR2 is FQGNSA. The CDR3 loop is CASTSWGGSGNTIYF. The CDR3, as DNA: TGTGCCAGCACCAGCTGGGGGGGCTCTGGAAACACCATATATTTT.

V is TRBV18 and J is TRBJ1-1; TRBD1 might be the D (6 bases). V lost 2 bases, J lost 6 bases, and 16 bases lay in between. Germline V gene lookup returns CDR1 KGHSH and CDR2 LQKENI. The CDR3 runs 15 residues. The CDR3 nucleotides read TGTGCCAGCTCACCAAGTACAGGGAATGAAGCTGAAGCTTTCTTT. Translation gives CASSPSTGNEAEAFF.

V is TRBV15 and J is TRBJ2-3; D unclear. In germline, CDR1 is LNHNV, CDR2 YYDKDF (reference sequence). The V end lost 0 bases, the J end lost 8 bases, and 9 bases lay between the germline ends. The CDR3 is made up of 13 amino acids. The CDR3 DNA reads TGTGCCACCAGCAGAGAGCTCCCCAGTACGCAGTATTTT. Its protein is CATSRELPSTQYF. The variable domain in full, with the rest retrieved from reference TRBV15 and TRBJ2-3, is DAMVIQNPRYQVTQFGKPVTLSCSQTLNHNVMYWYQQKSSQAPKLLFHYYDKDFNNEADTPDNFQSRRPNTSFCFLDIRSPGLGDTAMYLCATSRELPSTQYFGPGTRLTVL.

V gene TRBV27 combines with J gene TRBJ2-7, with 7 nucleotides matching TRBD1. CDR3 size: 14 residues. CDR1 MNHEY and CDR2 SMNVEV come from the germline V gene (reference sequence). V dropped 4 bases and J dropped 5; count of bases not matched to a gene: 8. This chain's CDR3 is CASSSQGSPNEQYF. The CDR3 bases are TGTGCCAGCAGTTCACAGGGGAGCCCCAACGAGCAGTACTTC.

The rearrangement uses TRBV5-1 and TRBJ2-2; D call uncertain. The germline CDR1 and CDR2 sequences are SGHRS and YFSETQ. The CDR3 sequence is 15 residues long. V was cut by 0 bases and J by 0 bases, with 6 bases left in between. In DNA, the CDR3 is TGCGCCAGCAGCTTGGCCTCCTCGAACACCGGGGAGCTGTTTTTT. Its protein is CASSLASSNTGELFF. Drawing the rest from reference TRBV5-1 and TRBJ2-2, the complete variable domain is KAGVTQTPRYLIKTRGQQVTLSCSPISGHRSVSWYQQTPGQGLQFLFEYFSETQRNKGNFPGRFSGRQFSNSRSEMNVSTLELGDSALYLCASSLASSNTGELFFGEGSRLTVL.

The rearrangement links TRBV7-8 to TRBJ2-1; 9 bases agree with TRBD2. The V gene end was trimmed by 4 bases and the J gene end by 5 bases; junction bases not matched to a gene: 12. The germline CDR1 and CDR2 sequences are SGHVS and FQNEAQ. There are 17 residues in the CDR3. CDR3 region: CASSSTPRLADNNEQFF. As DNA, the CDR3 is TGTGCCAGCAGCTCCACTCCACGACTAGCGGACAACAATGAGCAGTTCTTC.

The CDR3 loop reads CASSLVGDGWDYEQYF. Written as DNA, the CDR3 is TGTGCCAGCAGTTTGGTGGGGGACGGTTGGGACTACGAGCAGTACTTC. V and J are TRBV27 and TRBJ2-5, with D perhaps matching TRBD1 or TRBD2 (5 bases each). The J call may be faulty, since TRBJ2-7 better matches the DNA end. The CDR3 spans 16 residues. Germline V gene data show CDR1 as MNHEY and CDR2 as SMNVEV (reference sequence).

The rearrangement links TRBV27 to TRBJ2-5, with 11 bases fitting TRBD2. The germline V gene has CDR1 MNHEY and CDR2 SMNVEV (reference sequence). V lost 6 bases, J lost 2 bases, and 5 bases stayed unmatched. The CDR3 totals 15 residues. Here the CDR3 reads CASRLAGVGQETQYF. The CDR3 nucleotides are TGTGCCAGCAGACTAGCGGGAGTGGGGCAAGAGACCCAGTACTTC.

The gene calls are TRBV2 and TRBJ2-5; D not certain. The CDR3 is 12 residues long. Germline CDR1 SNHLY, CDR2 FYNNEI. Trimming shortened V by 6 bases and J by 1 base, and 6 bases separated the two germline ends. This CDR3 is CASSKLQETQYF. The CDR3 DNA reads as TGTGCCAGCAGCAAGCTCCAAGAGACCCAGTACTTC.

J is TRBJ2-1 and V is TRBV19; no clear D. The germline gives CDR1 LNHDA, CDR2 SQIVND (reference sequence). Trimming removed 5 bases from V and 5 bases from J, with 10 bases in between. The CDR3 runs to 13 residues. The CDR3 DNA follows: TGTGCCAGTAGTGCCCACCTAAACAATGAGCAGTTCTTC. This sequence encodes CASSAHLNNEQFF.

The chain recombines TRBV7-2 with TRBJ1-1, with D perhaps matching TRBD1 (6 bases). From germline, CDR1 is SGHTA and CDR2 FQGNSA. V was clipped by 2 bases and J by 5 bases, with 12 bases between them. The CDR3 covers 14 residues. This chain's CDR3 is CASSLNRGGTEAFF. CDR3 nucleotides: TGTGCCAGCAGCTTAAATAGGGGGGGGACTGAAGCTTTCTTT.

This clone was observed once. The chain joins TRBV2 to TRBJ2-3; tentative D call: TRBD2 (6 bases). CDR1 is SNHLY, CDR2 FYNNEI, per germline. The CDR3 totals 15 residues. Between the trimmed V and J ends, which lost 7 bases and 6 bases, there was a span of 20 bases. The CDR3 region has the DNA TGTGCCAGCAAAAGGAGCCCCCCGGGGGAGGATACGCAGTATTTT. Protein sequence: CASKRSPPGEDTQYF.

The V and J genes are TRBV4-3 and TRBJ2-7, with a weak D call TRBD2 (6 bases). Looked up from germline, CDR1 is LGHNA and CDR2 is YSLEER. With 2 bases removed from V and 3 bases from J, the gap between germline ends came to 8 bases. The CDR3 sequence is 13 residues long. The CDR3 reads CASSQQGGYEQYF. CDR3 DNA: TGCGCCAGCAGCCAACAGGGAGGCTACGAGCAGTACTTC.

The rearrangement uses TRBV18 and TRBJ1-5; D is ambiguous. This CDR3 is built from 13 residues. Trimming took 2 bases from V and 4 from J, leaving 6 bases between them. CDR1 is KGHSH, CDR2 LQKENI, per germline. The DNA of the CDR3 is TGTGCCAGCTCACCAGGGAGGAATCAGCCCCAGCATTTT. This encodes CASSPGRNQPQHF.

The chain uses TRBV19 and TRBJ2-4; 7 positions agree with TRBD2. The germline CDR1 and CDR2 sequences are LNHDA and SQIVND (reference sequence). The CDR3 covers 15 residues. The V and J ends lost 3 bases and 7 bases, in that order; junction bases with no gene match: 9. The CDR3 region has the DNA TGTGCCAGTAGTATTAACCCAGCCGGGGGGAACATTCAGTACTTC. This codes for CASSINPAGGNIQYF.

J is TRBJ2-1 and V is TRBV18; weak D call: TRBD1 (6 bases). CDR1 and CDR2 from the germline V gene are KGHSH and LQKENI. This CDR3 is built from 14 residues. Trimming shortened V by 5 bases and J by 9 bases, and 17 bases separated the two germline ends. The CDR3 reads CASSSTGGGGEQFF. As DNA, the CDR3 is TGTGCCAGCTCATCGACAGGTGGTGGGGGTGAGCAGTTCTTC.

The V call is TRBV5-1, the J call TRBJ2-5; D uncertain. Near its end, the DNA agrees better with TRBJ2-7, so the J call may be wrong. The V gene's germline CDR1 is SGHRS and CDR2 YFSETQ. The length of the CDR3 is 14 residues. In nucleotides, the CDR3 is TGCGCCAGCAGCTTGTCTGCACGATCCTACGAGCAGTACTTC. This codes for CASSLSARSYEQYF.

The chain uses TRBV29-1 and TRBJ1-2; TRBD1 agrees at 7 bases. This CDR3 is built from 12 residues. The germline V gene has CDR1 SQVTM and CDR2 ANQGSEA. The J segment lost 8 bases and the V segment lost 2 bases, leaving 5 bases of the junction unmatched. The CDR3 DNA reads TGCAGCGTTGAAAACCAGGGGGGAGGCTACACCTTC. Translated, it gives CSVENQGGGYTF.

This clone is a singleton in its sample. The J gene is TRBJ2-2, the V gene TRBV5-1; 9 nucleotides line up with TRBD1. Trimming removed 5 bases from V and 2 bases from J; junction bases left unmatched: 4. CDR1 and CDR2 (germline): SGHRS, YFSETQ. This CDR3 is 15 amino acids long. The CDR3 region has the DNA TGCGCCAGCAGGCCGACAGGGGGAAACACCGGGGAGCTGTTTTTT. This gives the protein CASRPTGGNTGELFF.

This clone was counted only a few times. This chain links TRBV5-6 with TRBJ1-4; TRBD1 is a possible D gene (5 bases). Germline values: CDR1 SGHDT, CDR2 YYEEEE. There are 17 residues in the CDR3. With 0 bases removed from V and 0 bases from J, the gap between germline ends came to 12 bases. CDR3 DNA sequence: TGTGCCAGCAGCTTGGCTCCAGGGCCCTCAACTAATGAAAAACTGTTTTTT. This gives the protein CASSLAPGPSTNEKLFF.

This clone has more than one count but fewer than ten. Other DNA sequences in this sample translate to the same CDR3. The genes are TRBV9 and TRBJ1-5; 10 bases line up with TRBD1. Germline-derived CDR1 and CDR2 are SGDLS and YYNGEE. The CDR3 length is 15 residues. J gave up 3 bases and V 3 bases, and 3 bases lay outside the gene matches. CDR3 coding DNA: TGTGCCAGCAGCGCGGGACAGGGGCCCAATCAGCCCCAGCATTTT. This gives the protein CASSAGQGPNQPQHF.

This clone appeared a single time. The V and J genes are TRBV6-5 and TRBJ1-1; 8 nucleotides align to TRBD1. Trimming removed 8 bases from V and 4 bases from J; junction bases left unmatched: 12. Germline V lookup: CDR1 MNHEY, CDR2 SVGAGI. This CDR3 contains 15 residues. The CDR3 loop is CASCKGQGVGTEAFF. The DNA for the CDR3 is TGTGCCAGCTGTAAAGGACAGGGTGTGGGCACTGAAGCTTTCTTT.